This TCR beta chain was recorded in a study of T-cell reconstitution after alpha-beta-depleted transplantation in children. Regarding the study as a whole: Where alpha-beta T cells came from about two months after transplant was reportedly several hundred expanded graft clones. The authors attributed T-cell counts and diversity one year after transplant mostly to newly produced T cells.

Using unique molecular identifiers, the investigators prepared the TCRbeta library. TCRdb re-called the PCR reads through MiXCR, storing one row per CDR3 protein. The sample records about 200,000 distinct CDR3 sequences, roughly 7% being singletons. This clonotype was seen at least ten times. Its target is not known. Trimming removed 5 bases at V and 2 bases at J, with 9 bases between. Germline V CDR1 and CDR2: KGHDR, SFDVKD. CDR3 length: 13 amino acids. Sequenced here: PBMCs, sampled before TCRalphabeta/CD19-depleted stem cell transplant. The origin of this receptor is a boy aged 2-15 years with acute lymphoblastic leukemia, due to receive a stem cell transplant. J is TRBJ2-7 and V is TRBV24-1; D is uncertain. Here the CDR3 reads CATSGQSPYEQYF. The CDR3 DNA reads as TGTGCCACCAGTGGGCAAAGCCCCTACGAGCAGTACTTC.